The text below deals with one T cell receptor beta chain. The record originates from a study of blood T cell repertoires in COVID-19. Unmatched junction bases numbered 10, after V lost 5 bases and J lost 12 bases. Germline CDR1 reads LNHDA; CDR2 reads SQIVND (reference sequence). The CDR3 runs to 13 residues. The method was immunoSEQ multiplex PCR; TCRdb's version includes in-frame clones alone and lacks a portion of them. This sample carries some 350,000 clones, almost 90% of them seen once, and the ten largest clones take about 6.7%. Specimen: peripheral blood. This TCR came from a woman in her seventies with COVID-19, enrolled during active disease. V usage is TRBV19 and J usage is TRBJ1-2, with 9 bases aligning to TRBD1. The CDR3 reads CASSAGTGGENTF. In DNA, the CDR3 is TGTGCCAGTAGTGCAGGAACAGGGGGCGAAAACACCTTC.